The clone carrying this TCR beta chain is labeled as medium-sized. The antigen is not known. Time point here: sample taken at primary tumor resection. From tumor, nontumor lung or frozen PBMC, whole RNA was taken unsorted for sequencing. This record belongs to a study of spatial heterogeneity in lung cancer. Via MiXCR, TCRdb re-called the 5' RACE reads, giving one row per CDR3 protein. The data contain approximately 1,300 distinct CDR3 sequences, 10% to 13% of them seen just once; the ten biggest clones take up 22%. The CDR3 consists of 16 residues. Germline V gene lookup returns CDR1 MNHEY and CDR2 SVGEGT. The V segment lost 4 bases and the J segment 3 bases; nucleotides outside the gene matches: 8. Study results and limitations: How many expanded intratumoral alpha and beta TCRs were present tracked the tumor mutation count, which was a count of nonsynonymous mutations.

The specimen comprised lung tumor tissue, sampled at surgery. The clonotype comes from a male donor with early-stage non-small cell lung cancer. The rearrangement joins TRBV6-2 or TRBV6-3 to TRBJ2-1; 8 bases match TRBD2. The CDR3 DNA reads TGTGCCAGCAGTTTCCCTCGAGCGGGAGACTACAATGAGCAGTTCTTC. Its protein product is CASSFPRAGDYNEQFF.